This T cell receptor (beta chain) was recovered during a study of T cells after somatic rescue of genetic block. This clone was detected a few times. The CDR3 runs to 17 residues. Trimming removed 3 bases from V and 3 bases from J; junction bases left unmatched: 8. Germline V gives CDR1 SEHNR, CDR2 FQNEAQ (reference sequence). Assay used: immunoSEQ multiplex PCR; TCRdb lists only in-frame clones, some missing. Of about 10,000 clones in the sample, 74% were seen once. This receptor was taken from a boy younger than 18. The sequenced material came from peripheral blood mononuclear cells (PBMCs). This rearrangement joins TRBV7-9 to TRBJ1-1; TRBD1 matches 12 bases. CDR3 nucleotides: TGTGCCAGCAGCTTCCGGGACAGGGGGCCGGTGGACACTGAAGCTTTCTTT. Protein: CASSFRDRGPVDTEAFF.